These 22 T cell receptor beta chains were sequenced from one sample in a study of T cell responses to AZD1222 COVID-19 vaccine (dated by TCRdb to the early 2020s). The intended sense of this specimen's time point label: baseline before first vaccination. The library relied on the immunoSEQ multiplex PCR assay. TCRdb mirrors the immuneACCESS table, restricted to in-frame sequences. Some clones are absent from its copies; in checked studies, under half trace to an unresolved V gene, and the reason for the others is unknown. Within this sample are around 200,000 clones, with 85% to 95% of them counted one time only. About 3.9% of the sample is held by the ten biggest clonotypes. The sample here was peripheral blood, taken on day 0 of AZD1222 vaccination. These receptors originate from an adult in good health.

The chain recombines TRBV5-5 with TRBJ1-2, with 8 positions matching TRBD1. Germline V gene data show CDR1 as SGHKS and CDR2 as YYEKEE (reference sequence). The CDR3 consists of 14 residues. Trimming at V came to 4 bases and at J to 4 bases, leaving 6 bases not matched to a gene. CDR3 protein: CASSPDRALYGYTF. CDR3 DNA: TGTGCCAGCAGCCCGGACAGGGCCCTCTATGGCTACACCTTC.

The genes are TRBV3-1 (or the pseudogene TRBV3-2) and TRBJ2-2, with unresolved D. Trimming pared 5 bases from V and 2 bases from J, leaving 3 bases between. CDR3 size: 12 residues. The germline gives CDR1 LGHDT, CDR2 YNNKEL (reference sequence). In DNA, the CDR3 is TGTGCCAGCAGCGACAACACCGGGGAGCTGTTTTTT. As protein: CASSDNTGELFF.

The rearrangement joins TRBV7-6 to TRBJ1-3, with D unresolved. CDR1 and CDR2 from the germline V gene are SGHVS and FNYEAQ. The CDR3 is 20 residues long. V was clipped by 3 bases and J by 0 bases, with 24 bases between them. Here the CDR3 DNA reads TGTGCCAGCAGCTTTCAGGACGGCGTCCTGAACCCCTACTCTGGAAACACCATATATTTT. It translates to CASSFQDGVLNPYSGNTIYF.

The gene calls are TRBV4-1 and TRBJ1-5; D might be TRBD1 (5 bases). The V gene lost 3 bases and the J gene lost 5 bases, with 14 bases spanning the gap. Germline V CDR1 and CDR2: MGHRA, YSYEKL. This CDR3 spans 15 amino acids. The chain's CDR3 is CASSQWQGVDQPQHF. The CDR3 bases are TGCGCCAGCAGCCAGTGGCAGGGCGTCGATCAGCCCCAGCATTTT.

This clone has just one count. This chain joins TRBV4-1 and TRBJ2-7; D might be TRBD2 (5 bases). Trimming cost V 0 bases and J 3 bases, with 12 bases left between them. In germline, CDR1 is MGHRA, CDR2 YSYEKL. The CDR3 consists of 15 residues. CDR3 protein: CASSQDLVGGYEQYF. The CDR3 coding sequence is TGCGCCAGCAGCCAAGATCTGGTTGGAGGCTACGAGCAGTACTTC.

The rearrangement joins TRBV4-1 to TRBJ2-5; maybe TRBD2 (6 bases). V was cut by 4 bases and J by 2 bases, with 17 bases left in between. Germline CDR1 reads MGHRA; CDR2 reads YSYEKL. The CDR3 consists of 16 residues. The CDR3 DNA reads TGCGCCAGCAGCCCAAATACCGGGGGTCGACAAGAGACCCAGTACTTC. It yields the protein CASSPNTGGRQETQYF.

The chain employs TRBV20-1 and TRBJ2-5; TRBD1 agrees at 7 bases. Unmatched junction bases numbered 0, after V lost 5 bases and J lost 3 bases. Germline V gives CDR1 DFQATT, CDR2 SNEGSKA (reference sequence). The CDR3 extends over 11 amino acids. CDR3 loop: CSADREETQYF. The CDR3 nucleotides read TGCAGTGCTGACAGGGAAGAGACCCAGTACTTC.

The chain employs TRBV4-1 and TRBJ1-5; D is uncertain. CDR3 length: 18 residues. Between the trimmed V and J ends, which lost 3 bases and 0 bases, there was a span of 18 bases. Germline V lookup: CDR1 MGHRA, CDR2 YSYEKL. Here the CDR3 reads CASSQRVAGPYSNQPQHF. In DNA form, the CDR3 reads TGCGCCAGCAGCCAGCGGGTGGCAGGCCCTTATAGCAATCAGCCCCAGCATTTT.

The V gene is TRBV6-5, the J gene TRBJ2-1, with D possibly called TRBD1 or TRBD2 (5 bases each). Germline lookup yields CDR1 MNHEY and CDR2 SVGAGI. CDR3 length: 12 amino acids. Trimming cost V 5 bases and J 10 bases, with 12 bases left between them. The chain's CDR3 is CASSHRQREQFF. CDR3 DNA: TGTGCCAGCAGTCATCGACAGCGGGAGCAGTTCTTC.

J is TRBJ2-1 and V is TRBV7-9, with a weak D call TRBD1 (5 bases). The germline V and J ends were trimmed by 4 bases and 3 bases, with 13 bases remaining between them. The CDR3 covers 15 residues. CDR1 is SEHNR, CDR2 FQNEAQ, per germline (reference sequence). The CDR3 sequence: CASSSGRSNYNEQFF. The CDR3 DNA follows: TGTGCCAGCAGCTCAGGGCGGAGCAACTACAATGAGCAGTTCTTC.

The chain carries TRBV13 and TRBJ2-3, with 11 bases fitting TRBD2. Trimming took 5 bases from V and 4 from J; bases not matched to a gene: 11. This CDR3 is 17 amino acids long. Germline CDR1 PRHDT, CDR2 FYEKMQ (reference sequence). The CDR3 region is CASSRTPTSGSPDTQYF. The CDR3 bases are TGTGCCAGCAGCCGAACGCCCACTAGCGGGAGTCCAGATACGCAGTATTTT.

The chain uses TRBV5-1 and TRBJ1-1; no clear D gene. Trimming took 0 bases from V and 0 from J, leaving 9 bases between them. The CDR3 is made up of 15 amino acids. Germline V lookup: CDR1 SGHRS, CDR2 YFSETQ. CDR3: CASSLAGSLNTEAFF. The DNA of the CDR3 is TGCGCCAGCAGCTTGGCGGGCAGCTTGAACACTGAAGCTTTCTTT.

This clone was observed a few times. The chain employs TRBV4-1 and TRBJ2-7; 8 bases match TRBD1. CDR1 is MGHRA, CDR2 YSYEKL, per germline. Trimming removed 2 bases from V and 3 bases from J; junction bases left unmatched: 9. The CDR3 is 16 amino acids. The CDR3 sequence: CASSQLRRTGIYEQYF. In DNA, the CDR3 is TGCGCCAGCAGCCAACTTAGGCGGACAGGGATCTACGAGCAGTACTTC.

This clone was found once. The rearrangement joins TRBV5-1 to TRBJ2-3; D is undetermined. This CDR3 region has 14 residues. Germline lookup yields CDR1 SGHRS and CDR2 YFSETQ. V lost 5 bases to trimming and J lost 3 bases, with 13 bases between them. CDR3 loop: CASSRIRGTDTQYF. The CDR3 coding sequence is TGCGCCAGCAGTAGAATTCGTGGGACAGATACGCAGTATTTT.

The chain links TRBV25-1 to TRBJ1-1; maybe TRBD1 (6 bases). CDR1 is MGHDK and CDR2 is SYGVNS in the germline V gene. This CDR3 contains 13 residues. V lost 6 bases, J lost 2 bases, and 10 bases lay in between. CDR3 sequence (DNA): TGTGCCAGCAGCGGGGGCGGTAACACTGAAGCTTTCTTT. This translates into CASSGGGNTEAFF.

As DNA, the CDR3 is TGTGCCAGCAGCTTTAGCCTAAGGGTGAACACTGAAGCTTTCTTT. Its translation is CASSFSLRVNTEAFF. The gene calls are TRBV5-4 and TRBJ1-1; D unresolved. Germline values: CDR1 SGHNT, CDR2 YYREEE (reference sequence). The CDR3 extends over 15 amino acids. V gave up 2 bases and J gave up 0 bases, with 11 bases separating them.

The chain is built from TRBV27 and TRBJ1-1; 8 positions agree with TRBD1. J lost 4 bases, V lost 6 bases, and 7 bases had no gene match. Germline lookup yields CDR1 MNHEY and CDR2 SMNVEV (reference sequence). The CDR3 totals 14 residues. This CDR3 is CASSRDRKRTEAFF. CDR3 coding DNA: TGTGCCAGCAGCCGGGACAGGAAACGCACTGAAGCTTTCTTT.

The genes are TRBV27 and TRBJ2-1; 7 nucleotides agree with TRBD2. Germline V gene sequence: CDR1 MNHEY, CDR2 SMNVEV (reference sequence). V was pared by 10 bases and J by 3 bases, with 12 bases of the junction left unmatched. This CDR3 has 15 amino acids. This chain's CDR3 is CATSLGGSHYNEQFF. The DNA of the CDR3 is TGTGCCACCTCGCTGGGCGGGAGCCACTACAATGAGCAGTTCTTC.

This rearrangement joins TRBV11-2 to TRBJ2-1, with 8 bases fitting TRBD2. After removal of 1 base from V and 0 bases from J, the junction contained 5 bases not matched to a gene. Germline CDR1 and CDR2: SGHAT and FQNNGV. The CDR3 covers 17 residues. In nucleotides, the CDR3 is TGTGCCAGCAGCTTAGGAGCGGGGGTAAGCTCCTACAATGAGCAGTTCTTC. It encodes CASSLGAGVSSYNEQFF.

V usage is TRBV4-1 and J usage is TRBJ1-4; 7 bases fit TRBD1. CDR3 length equals 17 residues. Germline-derived CDR1 and CDR2 are MGHRA and YSYEKL. V shed 1 base and J 7 bases; nucleotides not matched to a gene: 12. CDR3 region: CASSQVRYRGGSEKLFF. The CDR3 DNA sequence: TGCGCCAGCAGCCAAGTGCGTTACAGGGGAGGAAGTGAAAAACTGTTTTTT.

The gene calls are TRBV10-3 and TRBJ1-4; 7 positions match TRBD1. The V gene's germline CDR1 is ENHRY and CDR2 SYGVKD. This CDR3 region has 13 residues. J gave up 6 bases and V 6 bases, and 4 bases lay outside the gene matches. The CDR3 DNA sequence: TGTGCCATCAGCCGAGGGACAGATGAAAAACTGTTTTTT. Translating gives CAISRGTDEKLFF.

The chain links TRBV30 to TRBJ2-5; D is perhaps TRBD1 or TRBD2 (5 bases each). The germline V gene encodes CDR1 GTSNPN and CDR2 SVGIG (reference sequence). The CDR3 spans 12 residues. With 1 base removed from V and 5 bases from J, the gap between germline ends came to 8 bases. The CDR3 DNA reads TGTGCCTGGAGTGCCGGGGCTGAGACCCAGTACTTC. As protein: CAWSAGAETQYF.